These 7 T cell receptor beta chains share one sample of origin, sequenced in a study of T cells in Graves' hyperthyroidism and ophthalmopathy. TCR beta CDR3 regions were amplified from RNA transcripts. TCR CDR3 regions were first amplified by RT-PCR with HTBI primers. MiXCR was run by TCRdb on the multiplex PCR reads, yielding one entry per CDR3 protein. Altogether fewer than 650,000 distinct CDR3 sequences are present, more than 13% being singletons, with the ten largest covering roughly 7%. Sequenced input: blood. The receptors here all came from a woman aged 18 to 35 with Graves' ophthalmopathy.

This clonotype was counted at least ten times. This chain connects TRBV11-3 to TRBJ2-2, with 8 nucleotides matching TRBD2. The ends lost 5 bases at V and 2 bases at J; junction bases unmatched: 4. This CDR3 region has 15 residues. Looked up from germline, CDR1 is SGHNT and CDR2 is YENEEA. Here the CDR3 reads CASSTTSANTGELFF. The CDR3, as DNA: TGTGCCAGCAGCACGACTAGCGCTAACACCGGGGAGCTGTTTTTT.

A few counts support this clonotype. The chain uses TRBV20-1 and TRBJ2-5, with 9 bases that match TRBD2. Trimming at V came to 0 bases and at J to 4 bases, leaving 12 bases not matched to a gene. Germline V gene data show CDR1 as DFQATT and CDR2 as SNEGSKA (reference sequence). The CDR3 totals 17 residues. CDR3 in amino acids: CSARDLGREGLGETQYF. CDR3 sequence (DNA): TGCAGTGCTAGAGATTTGGGGCGGGAGGGCCTCGGAGAGACCCAGTACTTC.

The chain uses TRBV7-9 and TRBJ1-2, with TRBD1 as a possible D gene (5 bases). The V end lost 3 bases, the J end lost 7 bases, and 12 bases lay between the germline ends. CDR1 is SEHNR, CDR2 FQNEAQ, per germline (reference sequence). The CDR3 runs 13 residues. The CDR3 is CASSFPSGGGYTF. In DNA form, the CDR3 reads TGTGCCAGCAGCTTCCCTTCCGGGGGTGGCTACACCTTC.

V gene TRBV2 combines with J gene TRBJ1-4, with D perhaps matching TRBD1 (5 bases). CDR1 is SNHLY, CDR2 FYNNEI, per germline. CDR3 length: 15 amino acids. The V gene lost 6 bases and the J gene lost 1 base, with 12 bases spanning the gap. Here the CDR3 reads CASSTNRLTNEKLFF. The DNA for the CDR3 is TGTGCCAGCAGCACCAACAGGTTAACTAATGAAAAACTGTTTTTT.

This clonotype appeared many times. CDR3: CASTWTSDNEQFF. CDR3 coding DNA: TGTGCCAGTACATGGACTTCCGACAATGAGCAGTTCTTC. The chain uses TRBV19 and TRBJ2-1, with a tentative D call TRBD2 (5 bases). CDR1 is LNHDA, CDR2 SQIVND, per germline (reference sequence). Trimming took off 7 bases at V and 5 bases at J, with 12 bases between the two ends. The length of the CDR3 is 13 residues.

The J gene is TRBJ2-3, the V gene TRBV4-1; 8 bases fit TRBD2. Germline assignment: CDR1 MGHRA and CDR2 YSYEKL. J lost 4 bases, V lost 0 bases, and 0 bases had no gene match. The CDR3 spans 14 residues. The CDR3 spells CASSQEAGADTQYF. In DNA form, the CDR3 reads TGCGCCAGCAGCCAAGAAGCGGGAGCAGATACGCAGTATTTT.

In its sample, this clonotype was seen many times. V and J are TRBV7-6 and TRBJ1-1, with D unresolved. CDR1 is SGHVS, CDR2 FNYEAQ, per germline. The CDR3 runs to 15 residues. Trimming took off 7 bases at V and 1 base at J, with 16 bases between the two ends. DNA for the CDR3: TGTGCCAGCACCCCTTTTTTAGTTCGGAACACTGAAGCTTTCTTT. Amino acids: CASTPFLVRNTEAFF.